This T cell receptor (beta chain) was sequenced during a study of shared clonotypes between healthy human individuals. Libraries were prepared by immunoSEQ multiplex PCR; TCRdb keeps only in-frame clonotypes and omits some of them. The data contain about 680,000 clones, roughly 70% of them singletons. The CDR3 spans 15 residues. Germline CDR1 is MDHEN and CDR2 is SYDVKM. Between the trimmed V and J ends, which lost 4 bases and 4 bases, there was a span of 16 bases. Every one of the donors was a Caucasian adult that lived in Nashville, Tennessee. The V call is TRBV28, the J call TRBJ2-5; D is perhaps TRBD2 (5 bases). This TCR derives from a woman under 40 in good health. The sequenced material came from memory CD4+ T cells sorted from blood. Subset: CD45RA-negative fraction. CDR3 in amino acids: CASSYPPGYGETQYF. DNA of the CDR3: TGTGCCAGCAGTTATCCCCCGGGATATGGAGAGACCCAGTACTTC.